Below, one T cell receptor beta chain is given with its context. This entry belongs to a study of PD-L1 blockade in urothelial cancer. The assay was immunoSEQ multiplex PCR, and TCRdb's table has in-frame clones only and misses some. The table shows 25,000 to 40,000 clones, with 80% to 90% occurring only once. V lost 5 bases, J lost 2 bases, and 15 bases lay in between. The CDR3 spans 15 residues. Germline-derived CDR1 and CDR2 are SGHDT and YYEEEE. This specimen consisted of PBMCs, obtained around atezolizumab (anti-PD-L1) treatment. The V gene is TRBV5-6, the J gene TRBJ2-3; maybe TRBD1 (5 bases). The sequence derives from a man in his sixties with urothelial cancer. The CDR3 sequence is CASRVAGRDTDTQYF. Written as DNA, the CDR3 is TGTGCCAGCAGAGTTGCAGGCAGGGACACAGATACGCAGTATTTT. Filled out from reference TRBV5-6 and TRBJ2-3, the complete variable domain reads DAGVTQSPTHLIKTRGQQVTLRCSPKSGHDTVSWYQQALGQGPQFIFQYYEEEERQRGNFPDRFSGHQFPNYSSELNVNALLLGDSALYLCASRVAGRDTDTQYFGPGTRLTVL.